This TCR beta chain was observed in a study of monozygotic twins with inflammatory bowel disease. Study-wide points: Variability may have been added to patient repertoires by differing immunosuppressive treatments. IBD patients shared fewer clonotypes with other individuals than healthy twins, especially patients with disease activity signs.

The CDR3 is 14 residues long. CDR1 and CDR2 from the germline V gene are SGDLS and YYNGEE. From whole blood, total RNA was isolated without any sorting of T cells. About this clonotype itself: Its target is not known.

Using the 5' RACE reads, TCRdb records one entry per CDR3 protein without DNA. This sample's table reports more than 300,000 distinct CDR3 sequences. This receptor was obtained from a human donor with ulcerative colitis or Crohn's disease, or a healthy co-twin of an affected twin (not recorded which). Input material: blood. The chain carries TRBV9 and TRBJ2-2; TCRdb's assignment of TRBD1 cannot be checked, as there is no DNA. CDR3: CASSGTGGSGELFF.